One and the same sample provided the 30 T cell receptor beta chains below, sequenced in a study of OX40 agonist ivuxolimab in advanced cancers. The repertoire was sequenced with immunoSEQ multiplex PCR; TCRdb's copy has only in-frame clones and lacks some. Here the sample spans approximately 71,000 clones, approximately 94% being singletons. The material was CD4+ or CD8+ T cells sorted from blood, obtained in a trial of the OX40 agonist ivuxolimab. The receptors come from an adult with an advanced solid tumor such as melanoma, head and neck, liver or kidney cancer.

The rearrangement joins TRBV4-1 to TRBJ2-1; D is possibly TRBD1 (5 bases). Germline V gene data show CDR1 as MGHRA and CDR2 as YSYEKL. V lost 0 bases to trimming and J lost 3 bases, with 9 bases between them. CDR3 length equals 15 residues. In DNA, the CDR3 is TGCGCCAGCAGCCAAGATAGGGGCAGCTACAATGAGCAGTTCTTC. As protein: CASSQDRGSYNEQFF.

V is TRBV25-1 and J is TRBJ2-4, with D uncertain. The germline V gene encodes CDR1 MGHDK and CDR2 SYGVNS. This CDR3 contains 15 residues. The V gene lost 6 bases and the J gene lost 3 bases, with 15 bases spanning the gap. The CDR3 region is CASSYPALGKNIQYF. The CDR3 bases are TGTGCCAGCAGCTACCCCGCCCTGGGCAAAAACATTCAGTACTTC.

The V and J genes are TRBV7-9 and TRBJ1-5, with D possibly TRBD1 on 6 matching bases. CDR1 is SEHNR and CDR2 is FQNEAQ in the germline V gene (reference sequence). The CDR3 runs 17 residues. With 0 bases removed from V and 0 bases from J, the gap between germline ends came to 12 bases. The CDR3 sequence: CASSLALNRDSNQPQHF. Written as DNA, the CDR3 is TGTGCCAGCAGCTTAGCCCTCAACAGGGATAGCAATCAGCCCCAGCATTTT. The variable domain in full, with the rest retrieved from reference TRBV7-9 and TRBJ1-5, is DTGVSQNPRHKITKRGQNVTFRCDPISEHNRLYWYRQTLGQGPEFLTYFQNEAQLEKSRLLSDRFSAERPKGSFSTLEIQRTEQGDSAMYLCASSLALNRDSNQPQHFGDGTRLSIL.

CDR3 residues: CSASGGPYLYNEQFF. CDR3 DNA sequence: TGCAGCGCCTCAGGGGGTCCTTACCTCTACAATGAGCAGTTCTTC. The chain has TRBV29-1 and TRBJ2-1, with 7 bases fitting TRBD1. Germline CDR1 is SQVTM and CDR2 is ANQGSEA. The CDR3 covers 15 residues. V was clipped by 7 bases and J by 3 bases; unmatched bases: 12.

The chain combines TRBV7-8 with TRBJ2-3; no clear D gene. Trimming pared 5 bases from V and 7 bases from J, leaving 19 bases between. The CDR3 covers 15 residues. The V gene's germline CDR1 is SGHVS and CDR2 FQNEAQ. CDR3 loop: CASSPNRIGPNTQYF. CDR3 bases: TGTGCCAGCAGCCCAAATCGTATTGGCCCTAATACGCAGTATTTT.

The CDR3 region is CASSLGGGAGDTQYF. CDR3 coding DNA: TGTGCCAGCAGCTTGGGCGGGGGGGCCGGAGATACGCAGTATTTT. The chain combines TRBV7-9 with TRBJ2-3, with TRBD2 matching over 9 bases. The CDR3 has 15 amino acids. Germline V CDR1 and CDR2: SEHNR, FQNEAQ (reference sequence). Losses at the gene ends were 3 bases for V and 5 bases for J; bases not matched to a gene: 6.

This clone was observed a single time. Here the CDR3 DNA reads TGTGCCAGCAGCGTAGCTGGCCAGGGGGCGCGAGAGACCCAGTACTTC. Protein sequence: CASSVAGQGARETQYF. The rearrangement joins TRBV9 to TRBJ2-5, with TRBD1 matching 8 bases. The CDR3 covers 16 residues. CDR1 and CDR2 from the germline V gene are SGDLS and YYNGEE. J gave up 4 bases and V 0 bases, and 8 bases lay outside the gene matches.

The rearrangement uses TRBV7-8 and TRBJ1-1, with 7 nucleotides matching TRBD1. The germline V gene has CDR1 SGHVS and CDR2 FQNEAQ. The junction had 5 bases not matched to a gene; V was cut back by 4 bases and J by 0 bases. This CDR3 comprises 15 residues. For the CDR3, the DNA is TGTGCCAGCAGCTCGAGCCAGGGGGTGAACACTGAAGCTTTCTTT. Translated, it gives CASSSSQGVNTEAFF.

The CDR3 region is CASSQPGQGVDNEQFF. The CDR3 DNA follows: TGTGCCAGCAGCCAGCCGGGACAAGGGGTCGACAATGAGCAGTTCTTC. V usage is TRBV27 and J usage is TRBJ2-1; D is perhaps TRBD1 (6 bases). The CDR3 is 16 residues long. With 6 bases removed from V and 5 bases from J, the gap between germline ends came to 20 bases. Per the germline V gene, CDR1 is MNHEY and CDR2 is SMNVEV (reference sequence).

The genes are TRBV9 and TRBJ2-2; a possible D gene is TRBD2 (5 bases). Trimming removed 1 base from V and 0 bases from J, with 10 bases in between. This CDR3 spans 16 amino acids. Germline-derived CDR1 and CDR2 are SGDLS and YYNGEE. The CDR3 nucleotides are TGTGCCAGCAGCGTATCCAGCGGATCGAACACCGGGGAGCTGTTTTTT. Residues: CASSVSSGSNTGELFF.

The V call is TRBV7-9, the J call TRBJ1-1; D unresolved. The germline V and J ends were trimmed by 0 bases and 0 bases, with 8 bases remaining between them. The CDR3 sequence is 15 residues long. The germline gives CDR1 SEHNR, CDR2 FQNEAQ (reference sequence). Here the CDR3 DNA reads TGTGCCAGCAGCTTAGCTGGGATCATGAACACTGAAGCTTTCTTT. Translated: CASSLAGIMNTEAFF. The whole variable domain, filled in from reference TRBV7-9 and TRBJ1-1, reads DTGVSQNPRHKITKRGQNVTFRCDPISEHNRLYWYRQTLGQGPEFLTYFQNEAQLEKSRLLSDRFSAERPKGSFSTLEIQRTEQGDSAMYLCASSLAGIMNTEAFFGQGTRLTVV.

This clone appeared a single time. This chain links TRBV10-2 with TRBJ1-2, with D perhaps matching TRBD1 (6 bases). The germline CDR1 and CDR2 sequences are WSHSY and SAAADI. This CDR3 has 15 residues. V lost 4 bases and J 4 bases, leaving 16 bases between the germline ends. Here the CDR3 DNA reads TGCGCCAGCAGTGCCCTTACAGGGCGCGGCTATGGCTACACCTTC. Translation gives CASSALTGRGYGYTF.

This chain uses TRBV5-1 with TRBJ1-2; perhaps TRBD1 as D (6 bases). Per germline, CDR1 SGHRS and CDR2 YFSETQ. Trimming removed 0 bases from V and 6 bases from J, with 15 bases in between. The CDR3 sequence is 15 residues long. The CDR3 reads CASSLVSGADDGYTF. Here the CDR3 DNA reads TGCGCCAGCAGCTTGGTGTCAGGGGCTGACGATGGCTACACCTTC. Looking up the rest from reference TRBV5-1 and TRBJ1-2 gives the full variable domain: KAGVTQTPRYLIKTRGQQVTLSCSPISGHRSVSWYQQTPGQGLQFLFEYFSETQRNKGNFPGRFSGRQFSNSRSEMNVSTLELGDSALYLCASSLVSGADDGYTFGSGTRLTVV.

J is TRBJ2-1 and V is TRBV28; 9 positions match TRBD2. V gave up 1 base and J gave up 7 bases; unmatched junction bases: 8. In germline, CDR1 is MDHEN, CDR2 SYDVKM. The CDR3 has 16 amino acids. The CDR3 nucleotides are TGTGCCAGCAGTTTATCTGGCGGGAGGGCCCTTAATGAGCAGTTCTTC. It yields the protein CASSLSGGRALNEQFF.

The V call is TRBV6-5, the J call TRBJ1-1, with 8 bases lining up with TRBD1. The CDR3 totals 13 residues. CDR1 MNHEY and CDR2 SVGAGI come from the germline V gene. Trimming at V came to 5 bases and at J to 6 bases, leaving 5 bases not matched to a gene. DNA for the CDR3: TGTGCCAGCAGTCGGACAGGGTTTTCTGAAGCTTTCTTT. This codes for CASSRTGFSEAFF.

The chain joins TRBV28 to TRBJ2-5; D is ambiguous. The CDR3 runs 13 residues. Germline V gene data show CDR1 as MDHEN and CDR2 as SYDVKM. Trimming removed 4 bases at V and 3 bases at J, with 9 bases between. The CDR3 spells CASSSFLEETQYF. The CDR3 nucleotides are TGTGCCAGCAGTTCTTTTCTCGAAGAGACCCAGTACTTC.

The chain carries TRBV11-3 and TRBJ2-1; TRBD2 matches at 14 bases. The CDR3 has 16 amino acids. V was clipped by 6 bases and J by 5 bases; unmatched bases: 6. Germline CDR1 and CDR2: SGHNT and YENEEA. CDR3 sequence reads: CASSRLAGGPHNEQFF. The CDR3 region has the DNA TGTGCCAGCAGTCGACTAGCGGGGGGGCCGCACAATGAGCAGTTCTTC.

The chain recombines TRBV4-1 with TRBJ2-7, with D unclear. Germline V gives CDR1 MGHRA, CDR2 YSYEKL. This CDR3 contains 15 residues. Trimming shortened V by 0 bases and J by 2 bases, and 11 bases separated the two germline ends. CDR3 DNA sequence: TGCGCCAGCAGCCAAGATCAGGCAGTTACCTACGAGCAGTACTTC. This translates into CASSQDQAVTYEQYF.

The chain links TRBV9 to TRBJ2-7; 10 nucleotides agree with TRBD2. V lost 0 bases, J lost 6 bases, and 6 bases stayed unmatched. Looked up from germline, CDR1 is SGDLS and CDR2 is YYNGEE. The CDR3 is made up of 15 amino acids. In DNA, the CDR3 is TGTGCCAGCAGCGTAGTGGCCAGCGGGAGGGCCGAGCAGTACTTC. Encoded protein: CASSVVASGRAEQYF.

V gene TRBV4-2 combines with J gene TRBJ1-2, with a possible D match to TRBD1 (6 bases). This CDR3 spans 18 amino acids. The germline V and J ends were trimmed by 4 bases and 3 bases, with 24 bases remaining between them. Germline lookup yields CDR1 LGHNA and CDR2 YNFKEQ. The CDR3 nucleotides are TGTGCCAGCAGCCCTCCTTTGGGGGCAATCGCCGAAGACTATGGCTACACCTTC. This gives the protein CASSPPLGAIAEDYGYTF.

The chain uses TRBV4-3 and TRBJ2-1; D is uncertain. This CDR3 has 14 residues. Germline CDR1 LGHNA, CDR2 YSLEER. V lost 3 bases, J lost 7 bases, and 13 bases lay in between. CDR3 sequence reads: CASSHRALGNEQFF. The CDR3 region has the DNA TGCGCCAGCAGCCACCGGGCCCTGGGGAATGAGCAGTTCTTC.

This clone appeared a single time. This chain uses TRBV14 with TRBJ1-4; D gene uncertain. The CDR3 spans 14 residues. Germline assignment: CDR1 SGHDN and CDR2 FVKESK. Between the trimmed V and J ends, which lost 0 bases and 8 bases, there was a span of 10 bases. The CDR3 loop reads CASSQELRGEKLFF. The CDR3 DNA follows: TGTGCCAGCAGCCAAGAGTTGAGAGGGGAAAAACTGTTTTTT.

This clone occurred a few times. The chain couples TRBV5-5 to TRBJ1-5, with D perhaps matching TRBD1 (6 bases). The V and J ends lost 0 bases and 5 bases respectively, with 15 bases between them. CDR3 size: 16 residues. In germline, CDR1 is SGHKS, CDR2 YYEKEE (reference sequence). CDR3 residues: CASSLANRAFHQPQHF. In DNA form, the CDR3 reads TGTGCCAGCAGCTTGGCCAACAGGGCATTCCATCAGCCCCAGCATTTT. The full variable domain, completed using reference TRBV5-5 and TRBJ1-5, is DAGVTQSPTHLIKTRGQQVTLRCSPISGHKSVSWYQQVLGQGPQFIFQYYEKEERGRGNFPDRFSARQFPNYSSELNVNALLLGDSALYLCASSLANRAFHQPQHFGDGTRLSIL.

This rearrangement joins TRBV9 to TRBJ2-7, with D perhaps TRBD1 or TRBD2 (5 bases each). The CDR3 contains 15 residues. Germline values: CDR1 SGDLS, CDR2 YYNGEE. Trimming took 0 bases from V and 2 from J, leaving 12 bases between them. Here the CDR3 DNA reads TGTGCCAGCAGCGTAGGAAGGGGACGAACCTACGAGCAGTACTTC. It encodes CASSVGRGRTYEQYF.

This rearrangement joins TRBV5-4 to TRBJ1-6; 7 bases are shared with TRBD1. Trimming cost V 3 bases and J 8 bases; bases outside gene matches: 11. From germline, CDR1 is SGHNT and CDR2 YYREEE (reference sequence). The CDR3 is 16 amino acids. The DNA for the CDR3 is TGTGCCAGCAGCTCCCTGGACGACAGGGTTCATTCACCCCTCCACTTT. It is translated as CASSSLDDRVHSPLHF.

This clone was detected only once. V is TRBV4-3 and J is TRBJ2-1; TRBD2 might be the D (6 bases). The CDR3 has 14 amino acids. The V gene's germline CDR1 is LGHNA and CDR2 YSLEER. Trimming pared 2 bases from V and 10 bases from J, leaving 15 bases between. For the CDR3, the DNA is TGCGCCAGCAGCCAACCACGGAGCCGGGGGGAGCAGTTCTTC. Translated: CASSQPRSRGEQFF.

J is TRBJ2-1 and V is TRBV7-2, with 10 positions matching TRBD2. Germline loops: CDR1 SGHTA, CDR2 FQGNSA. With V trimmed by 2 bases and J by 5 bases, 3 bases remained unmatched. This CDR3 is 15 amino acids long. The chain's CDR3 is CASSLFLAGDNEQFF. DNA for the CDR3: TGTGCCAGCAGCTTATTTCTAGCGGGAGACAATGAGCAGTTCTTC. Full variable domain (rest looked up from reference TRBV7-2 and TRBJ2-1): GAGVSQSPSNKVTEKGKDVELRCDPISGHTALYWYRQSLGQGLEFLIYFQGNSAPDKSGLPSDRFSAERTGGSVSTLTIQRTQQEDSAVYLCASSLFLAGDNEQFFGPGTRLTVL.

CDR3 nucleotide sequence: TGTGCCAGCAGCACCCTAGGACAGGGGAACTATGGCTACACCTTC. Translating gives CASSTLGQGNYGYTF. The chain is built from TRBV9 and TRBJ1-2; 9 bases agree with TRBD1. The junction had 6 bases not matched to a gene; V was cut back by 4 bases and J by 2 bases. The germline gives CDR1 SGDLS, CDR2 YYNGEE. The length of the CDR3 is 15 residues.

This rearrangement joins TRBV28 to TRBJ2-1; tentative D call: TRBD2 (5 bases). Germline V gene data show CDR1 as MDHEN and CDR2 as SYDVKM. There are 16 residues in the CDR3. Trimming removed 2 bases from V and 6 bases from J, with 17 bases in between. The CDR3 region is CASSLASPSGINEQFF. CDR3 coding DNA: TGTGCCAGCAGTTTAGCTAGCCCGAGTGGGATCAATGAGCAGTTCTTC.

This rearrangement joins TRBV30 to TRBJ2-1; maybe TRBD2 (6 bases). Germline CDR1 is GTSNPN and CDR2 is SVGIG (reference sequence). The CDR3 consists of 15 residues. The V end was cut by 4 bases, the J end by 1 base, with 14 bases between. DNA for the CDR3: TGTGCCTGGAATTGGGAGGAGGGTTCCTACAATGAGCAGTTCTTC. As protein: CAWNWEEGSYNEQFF.